These 20 T cell receptor beta chains were sequenced from one sample in a study of blood T cells in healthy people across ages. A J-beta primer mix and a sample-barcoded 5' primer were used in a second PCR of about 7 to 12 cycles. TCRdb re-called the 5' RACE reads with MiXCR, one entry per CDR3 protein. There are hundreds of thousands of distinct CDR3 sequences in the sample; more than 45% occur only once, and about 20% lies in the top ten. Sequences were obtained from blood. These receptors were obtained from a man aged 25-45 years in good health.

In regard to this clonotype: A read error may account for a junction end that differs from germline. This sequence joins TRBV4-1 and TRBJ1-1, with 7 bases matching TRBD1. This CDR3 has 17 amino acids. The germline V gene has CDR1 MGHRA and CDR2 YSYEKL. The CDR3, as DNA: TGCACCAGCAGCCAAGATCTGACAGGGAGGCTGGGTAAGACTGCTTTCTTT. Its translation is CTSSQDLTGRLGKTAFF.

The chain carries TRBV20-1 and TRBJ2-7; weak D call: TRBD1 (5 bases). Germline V CDR1 and CDR2: DFQATT, SNEGSKA (reference sequence). This CDR3 has 15 residues. The V gene lost 0 bases and the J gene lost 6 bases, with 18 bases spanning the gap. For the CDR3, the DNA is TGCAGTGCTAGAGATGGGGCTAGTGAAGGCCGCGAGCAGTACTTC. Protein product: CSARDGASEGREQYF.

This clonotype was observed a few times. The chain links TRBV7-2 to TRBJ2-7; 13 positions agree with TRBD2. The CDR3 sequence is 16 residues long. V dropped 6 bases and J dropped 0; count of bases not matched to a gene: 5. Per the germline V gene, CDR1 is SGHTA and CDR2 is FQGNSA. The DNA for the CDR3 is TGTGCCAGCAGGGAGACTAGCGGGGGGACCTCCTACGAGCAGTACTTC. Its translation: CASRETSGGTSYEQYF.

This rearrangement joins TRBV7-9 to TRBJ1-5; D uncertain. The CDR3 contains 13 residues. From germline, CDR1 is SEHNR and CDR2 FQNEAQ (reference sequence). Trimming removed 5 bases at V and 11 bases at J, with 16 bases between. Here the CDR3 DNA reads TGTGCCAGCAGCCACCCTCAGGCCTCGGCCCAGCATTTT. The encoded protein is CASSHPQASAQHF.

This clonotype has a handful of counts. The chain joins TRBV7-2 to TRBJ2-1; the match to TRBD2 covers 8 bases. CDR3 length equals 14 residues. Germline CDR1 is SGHTA and CDR2 is FQGNSA. The trim removed 2 bases at V and 5 bases at J, leaving 2 bases unmatched. CDR3 bases: TGTGCCAGCAGCTTACGGGGGGGCCACAATGAGCAGTTCTTC. Protein sequence: CASSLRGGHNEQFF.

V usage is TRBV9 and J usage is TRBJ2-1; D gene unclear. The CDR3 spans 15 residues. Germline-derived CDR1 and CDR2 are SGDLS and YYNGEE. V lost 2 bases and J lost 1, with 10 bases in between. The CDR3 is CASSVTWLSYNEQFF. The CDR3 bases are TGTGCCAGCAGCGTTACTTGGTTGTCCTACAATGAGCAGTTCTTC.

A few counts support this clonotype. This chain uses TRBV5-5 with TRBJ1-5, with D perhaps matching TRBD1 (5 bases). CDR3 length equals 13 residues. V was cut by 0 bases and J by 7 bases, with 8 bases left in between. The germline V gene encodes CDR1 SGHKS and CDR2 YYEKEE (reference sequence). CDR3 sequence (DNA): TGTGCCAGCAGCTTGGCGGGGCCCCAGCCCCAGCATTTT. Protein product: CASSLAGPQPQHF.

The table lists this clonotype with many counts. The V gene is TRBV5-5, the J gene TRBJ2-3; no clear D gene. The germline V and J ends were trimmed by 0 bases and 2 bases, with 7 bases remaining between them. Per the germline V gene, CDR1 is SGHKS and CDR2 is YYEKEE (reference sequence). The CDR3 sequence is 14 residues long. CDR3 protein: CASSLVTLTDTQYF. The CDR3 DNA sequence: TGTGCCAGCAGCTTGGTAACCCTCACAGATACGCAGTATTTT.

The chain uses TRBV9 and TRBJ2-7; tentatively, D is TRBD2 (6 bases). This CDR3 contains 16 residues. Germline V gives CDR1 SGDLS, CDR2 YYNGEE. The V and J ends lost 0 bases and 6 bases respectively, with 19 bases between them. Here the CDR3 reads CASSVDSQAVEGEQYF. DNA of the CDR3: TGTGCCAGCAGCGTAGACTCGCAAGCGGTGGAGGGCGAGCAGTACTTC.

The chain recombines TRBV5-1 with TRBJ2-5, with 7 bases that match TRBD2. The germline CDR1 and CDR2 sequences are SGHRS and YFSETQ. The CDR3 has 14 amino acids. V shed 5 bases and J 6 bases; nucleotides not matched to a gene: 10. Written as DNA, the CDR3 is TGCGCCAGCAGAGCGGGGCAGGAGATGAAGACCCAGTACTTC. Translating gives CASRAGQEMKTQYF.

The CDR3 reads CASSSFGGSSTDTQYF. In DNA form, the CDR3 reads TGTGCCAGCAGCTCCTTCGGCGGCAGTAGCACAGATACGCAGTATTTT. The rearrangement joins TRBV11-2 to TRBJ2-3, with unresolved D. V was clipped by 4 bases and J by 0 bases, with 14 bases between them. Germline values: CDR1 SGHAT, CDR2 FQNNGV. CDR3 length: 16 amino acids.

For the CDR3, the DNA is TGCAGCGCAGGGCCCTCGGGCAATGAGCAGTTCTTC. Residues: CSAGPSGNEQFF. The genes are TRBV29-1 and TRBJ2-1; D may be TRBD1 (5 bases). The germline gives CDR1 SQVTM, CDR2 ANQGSEA. With 7 bases removed from V and 6 bases from J, the gap between germline ends came to 13 bases. This CDR3 has 12 amino acids.

The V and J genes are TRBV28 and TRBJ1-2; the D is unclear. Germline V CDR1 and CDR2: MDHEN, SYDVKM. The V end lost 2 bases, the J end lost 1 base, and 8 bases lay between the germline ends. The CDR3 consists of 14 residues. In DNA form, the CDR3 reads TGTGCCAGCAGTTTACAATTGGGTAACTATGGCTACACCTTC. As protein: CASSLQLGNYGYTF.

The chain uses TRBV12-3 or TRBV12-4 and TRBJ1-2, with 9 bases identical to TRBD1. The CDR3 is 12 amino acids. J was trimmed by 8 bases and V by 6 bases; bases with no gene match: 4. The CDR3 DNA is TGTGCCAGCAGGGGACAGGGTGAGGGCTACACCTTC. Amino acids: CASRGQGEGYTF.

DNA of the CDR3: TGCAGTGCTAGAGTTCCCGGGACAGGGGATTCACCCCTCCACTTT. Amino acids: CSARVPGTGDSPLHF. This sequence joins TRBV20-1 and TRBJ1-6, with TRBD1 matching 10 bases. The CDR3 is 15 residues long. Germline loops: CDR1 DFQATT, CDR2 SNEGSKA (reference sequence). Trimming at V came to 1 base and at J to 8 bases, leaving 5 bases not matched to a gene.

V usage is TRBV12-3 or TRBV12-4 and J usage is TRBJ2-7; TRBD1 aligns across 8 bases. V dropped 1 base and J dropped 0; count of bases not matched to a gene: 17. The CDR3 consists of 20 residues. CDR3 nucleotide sequence: TGTGCCAGCAGTTTAGGGCGAGGGGGTGGGACAGGATCCTTCTCCTACGAGCAGTACTTC. Translated: CASSLGRGGGTGSFSYEQYF.

The rearrangement links TRBV20-1 to TRBJ2-7; a possible D gene is TRBD2 (5 bases). The germline V and J ends were trimmed by 3 bases and 2 bases, with 11 bases remaining between them. Per germline, CDR1 DFQATT and CDR2 SNEGSKA (reference sequence). The CDR3 is made up of 13 amino acids. CDR3 protein: CSARSGDTYEQYF. The CDR3 DNA reads as TGCAGTGCTAGGAGCGGTGACACCTACGAGCAGTACTTC.

The rearrangement uses TRBV5-1 and TRBJ2-5; 12 bases map to TRBD2. The J call may be wrong; the DNA end is better matched by TRBJ2-7. Looked up from germline, CDR1 is SGHRS and CDR2 is YFSETQ. The CDR3 is 14 amino acids. The CDR3 DNA follows: TGCGCCAGCACCGCGACTAGCGGGGGATACGAGCAGTACTTC. Translating gives CASTATSGGYEQYF.

The V and J genes are TRBV29-1 and TRBJ2-2, with D uncertain. The V end lost 5 bases, the J end lost 4 bases, and 11 bases lay between the germline ends. Germline loops: CDR1 SQVTM, CDR2 ANQGSEA. The CDR3 is 13 residues long. The CDR3 DNA is TGCAGCGTTCAAGGGTGGGGCACCGGGGAGCTGTTTTTT. The encoded protein is CSVQGWGTGELFF.

The V call is TRBV20-1, the J call TRBJ2-1, with 10 bases that match TRBD2. The ends lost 0 bases at V and 7 bases at J; junction bases unmatched: 12. The CDR3 extends over 17 amino acids. CDR1 is DFQATT, CDR2 SNEGSKA, per germline (reference sequence). The CDR3 is CSARDFISGGFGNEQFF. The CDR3 DNA reads TGCAGTGCTAGAGATTTTATTAGCGGGGGGTTTGGGAATGAGCAGTTCTTC.